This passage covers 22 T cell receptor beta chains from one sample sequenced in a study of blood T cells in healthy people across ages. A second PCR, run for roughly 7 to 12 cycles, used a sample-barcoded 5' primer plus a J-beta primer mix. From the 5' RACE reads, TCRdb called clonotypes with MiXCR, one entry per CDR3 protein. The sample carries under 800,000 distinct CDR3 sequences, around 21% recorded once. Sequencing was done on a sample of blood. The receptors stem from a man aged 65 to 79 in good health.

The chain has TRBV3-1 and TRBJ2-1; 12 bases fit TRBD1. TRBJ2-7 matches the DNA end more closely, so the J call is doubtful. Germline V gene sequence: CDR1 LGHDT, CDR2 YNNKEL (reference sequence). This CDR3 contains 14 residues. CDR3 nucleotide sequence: TGTGCCAGCAGCACCGGGACAGGGGGCCACGAGCAGTACTTC. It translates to CASSTGTGGHEQYF.

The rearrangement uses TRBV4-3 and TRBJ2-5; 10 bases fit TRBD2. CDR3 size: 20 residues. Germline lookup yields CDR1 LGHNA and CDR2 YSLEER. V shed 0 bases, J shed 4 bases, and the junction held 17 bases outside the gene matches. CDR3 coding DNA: TGCGCCAGCAGCCAAGATTGGCGCAGGGGAAGAGCGGGAGGGCGAGAGACCCAGTACTTC. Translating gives CASSQDWRRGRAGGRETQYF.

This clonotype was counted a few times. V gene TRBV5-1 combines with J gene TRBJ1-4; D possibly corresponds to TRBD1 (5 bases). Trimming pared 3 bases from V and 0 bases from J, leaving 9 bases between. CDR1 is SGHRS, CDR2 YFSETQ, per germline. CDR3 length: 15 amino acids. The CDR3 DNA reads TGCGCCAGCAGCTCCGACAGTACAACTAATGAAAAACTGTTTTTT. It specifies CASSSDSTTNEKLFF.

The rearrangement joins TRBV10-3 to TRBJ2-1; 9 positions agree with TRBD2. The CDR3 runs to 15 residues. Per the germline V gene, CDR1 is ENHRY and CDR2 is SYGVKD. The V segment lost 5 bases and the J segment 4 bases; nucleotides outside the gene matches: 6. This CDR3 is CAISQGTSLYNEQFF. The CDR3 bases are TGTGCCATCAGTCAGGGGACTAGCCTTTACAATGAGCAGTTCTTC.

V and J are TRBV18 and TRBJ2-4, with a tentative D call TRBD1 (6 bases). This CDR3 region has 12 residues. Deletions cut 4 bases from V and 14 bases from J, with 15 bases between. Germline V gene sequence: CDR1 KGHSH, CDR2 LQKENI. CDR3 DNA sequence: TGTGCCAGCTCACAGAAGGGGGATTTGGAGTACTTC. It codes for CASSQKGDLEYF.

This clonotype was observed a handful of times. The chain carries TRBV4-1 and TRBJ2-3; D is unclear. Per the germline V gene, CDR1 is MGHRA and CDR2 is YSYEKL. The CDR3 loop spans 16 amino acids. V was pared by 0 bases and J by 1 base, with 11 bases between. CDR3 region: CASSQDELLRTDTQYF. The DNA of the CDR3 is TGCGCCAGCAGCCAAGATGAGCTACTCCGCACAGATACGCAGTATTTT.

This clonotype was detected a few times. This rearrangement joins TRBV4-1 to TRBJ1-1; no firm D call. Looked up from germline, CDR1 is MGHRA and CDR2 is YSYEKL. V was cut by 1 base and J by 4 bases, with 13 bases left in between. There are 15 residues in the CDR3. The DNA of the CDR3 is TGCGCCAGCAGCCAAGCTACAACTTTGGGCACTGAAGCTTTCTTT. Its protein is CASSQATTLGTEAFF.

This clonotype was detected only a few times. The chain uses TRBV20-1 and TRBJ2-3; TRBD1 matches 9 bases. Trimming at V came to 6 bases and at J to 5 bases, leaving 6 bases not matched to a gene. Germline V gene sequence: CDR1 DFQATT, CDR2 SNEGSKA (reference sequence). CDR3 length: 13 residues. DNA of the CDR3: TGCAGTGCAAGGACAGGGGTTAAAGATACGCAGTATTTT. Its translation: CSARTGVKDTQYF.

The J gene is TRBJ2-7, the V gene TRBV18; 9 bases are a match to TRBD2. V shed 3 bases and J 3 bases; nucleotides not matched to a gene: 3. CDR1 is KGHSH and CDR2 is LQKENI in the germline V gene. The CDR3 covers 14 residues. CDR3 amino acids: CASSPASGIYEQYF. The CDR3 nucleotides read TGTGCCAGCTCACCGGCTAGCGGGATCTACGAGCAGTACTTC.

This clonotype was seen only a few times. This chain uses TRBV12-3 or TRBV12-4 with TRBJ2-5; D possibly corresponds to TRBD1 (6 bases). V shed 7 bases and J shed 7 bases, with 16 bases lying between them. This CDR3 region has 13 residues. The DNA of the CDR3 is TGTGCCAGCACAGGACAGAGTATCGGGACCCAGTACTTC. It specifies CASTGQSIGTQYF.

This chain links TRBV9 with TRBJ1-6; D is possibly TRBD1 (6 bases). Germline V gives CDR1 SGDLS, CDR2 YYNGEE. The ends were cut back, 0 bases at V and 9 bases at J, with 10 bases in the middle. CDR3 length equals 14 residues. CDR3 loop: CASSVALQGSPLHF. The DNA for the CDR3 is TGTGCCAGCAGCGTAGCCCTACAGGGTTCACCCCTCCACTTT.

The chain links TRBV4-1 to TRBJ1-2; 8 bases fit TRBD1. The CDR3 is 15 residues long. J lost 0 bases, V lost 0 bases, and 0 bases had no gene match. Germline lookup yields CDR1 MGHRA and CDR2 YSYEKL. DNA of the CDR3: TGCGCCAGCAGCCAAGAGACAGGGGCTAACTATGGCTACACCTTC. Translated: CASSQETGANYGYTF.

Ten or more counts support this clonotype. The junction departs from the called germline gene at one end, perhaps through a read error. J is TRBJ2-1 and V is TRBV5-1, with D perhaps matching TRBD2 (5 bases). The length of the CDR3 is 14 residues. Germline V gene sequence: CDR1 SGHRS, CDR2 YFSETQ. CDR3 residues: CASSFGSSYNEQFF. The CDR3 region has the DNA TGTGCCAGCAGCTTTGGGAGCTCCTACAATGAGCAGTTCTTC.

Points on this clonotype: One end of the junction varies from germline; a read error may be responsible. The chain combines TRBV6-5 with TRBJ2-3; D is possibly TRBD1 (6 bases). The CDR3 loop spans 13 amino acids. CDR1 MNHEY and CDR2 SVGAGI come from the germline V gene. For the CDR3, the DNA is TGTGCCAGCAGTCCACAGGGAGCAGATATGCAGTATTTT. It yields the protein CASSPQGADMQYF.

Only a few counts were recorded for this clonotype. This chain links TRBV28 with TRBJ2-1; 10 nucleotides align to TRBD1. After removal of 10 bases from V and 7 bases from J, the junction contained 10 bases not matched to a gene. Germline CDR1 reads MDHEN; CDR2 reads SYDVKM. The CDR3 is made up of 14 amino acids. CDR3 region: CATLEDRGRNEQFF. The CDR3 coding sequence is TGTGCCACCCTAGAAGACAGGGGGCGGAATGAGCAGTTCTTC.

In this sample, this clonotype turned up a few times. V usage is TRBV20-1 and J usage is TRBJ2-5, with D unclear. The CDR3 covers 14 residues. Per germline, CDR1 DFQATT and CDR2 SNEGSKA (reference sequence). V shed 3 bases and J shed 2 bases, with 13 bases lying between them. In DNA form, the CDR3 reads TGCAGTGCTAGCGTAGGCAGTACACAAGAGACCCAGTACTTC. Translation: CSASVGSTQETQYF.

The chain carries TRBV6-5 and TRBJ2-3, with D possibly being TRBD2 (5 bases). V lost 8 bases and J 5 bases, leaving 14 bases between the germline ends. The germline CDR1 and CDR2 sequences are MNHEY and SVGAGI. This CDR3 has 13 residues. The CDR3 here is CASGRGAGDTQYF. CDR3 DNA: TGTGCCAGCGGACGGGGTGCCGGAGATACGCAGTATTTT.

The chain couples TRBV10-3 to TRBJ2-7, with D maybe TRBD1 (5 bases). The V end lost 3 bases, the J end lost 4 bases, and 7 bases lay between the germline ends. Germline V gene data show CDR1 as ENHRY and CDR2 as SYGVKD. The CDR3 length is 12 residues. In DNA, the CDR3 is TGTGCCATCAGTGAAGGGGATTACGAGCAGTACTTC. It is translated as CAISEGDYEQYF.

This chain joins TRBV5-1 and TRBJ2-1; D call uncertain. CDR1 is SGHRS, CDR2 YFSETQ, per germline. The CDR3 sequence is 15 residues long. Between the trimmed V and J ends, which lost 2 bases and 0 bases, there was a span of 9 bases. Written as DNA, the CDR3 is TGCGCCAGCAGCTTAGGAGCTACCTCCTACAATGAGCAGTTCTTC. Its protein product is CASSLGATSYNEQFF.

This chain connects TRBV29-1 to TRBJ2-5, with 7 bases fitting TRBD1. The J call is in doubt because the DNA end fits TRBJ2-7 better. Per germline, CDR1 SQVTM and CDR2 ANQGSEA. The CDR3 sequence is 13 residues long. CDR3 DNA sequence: TGCAGCGTTGAGGCAACAGGGGCCTACGAGCAGTACTTC. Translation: CSVEATGAYEQYF.

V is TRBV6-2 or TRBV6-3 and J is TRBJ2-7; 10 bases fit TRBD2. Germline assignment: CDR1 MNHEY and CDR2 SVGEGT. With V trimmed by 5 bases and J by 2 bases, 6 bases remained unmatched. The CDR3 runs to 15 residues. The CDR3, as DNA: TGTGCCAGCAGTAGGACTAGCGGAAACCCCTACGAGCAGTACTTC. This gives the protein CASSRTSGNPYEQYF.

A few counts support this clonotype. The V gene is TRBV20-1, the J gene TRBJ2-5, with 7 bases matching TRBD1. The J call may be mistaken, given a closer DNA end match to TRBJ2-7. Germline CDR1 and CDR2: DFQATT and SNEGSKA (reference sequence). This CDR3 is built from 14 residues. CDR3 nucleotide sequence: TGCAGTGCTAGAGAGTCAGGGGGCTCCTACGAGCAGTACTTC. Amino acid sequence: CSARESGGSYEQYF.